One TCR beta chain is described in this entry. What it binds is unknown. These data come from a study of cytomegalovirus exposure and HLA in healthy donors. General study points: There were some public TCRs occurring in many donors, but most TCR sequences were rare. The study flagged around 150 TCR beta chains as cytomegalovirus-associated. A later analysis found first-cohort TCR clusters tended to co-occur in the 130 or so validation repertoires.

The CDR3 runs 16 residues. Germline V gene sequence: CDR1 MNHEY, CDR2 SVGAGI. V shed 4 bases, J shed 0 bases, and the junction held 5 bases outside the gene matches. Libraries were prepared by immunoSEQ multiplex PCR; TCRdb keeps only in-frame clonotypes and omits some of them. The table has 110,000 or so clones, around nine tenths seen once. While the first cohort had 650 to 850 subjects, the donors belonged to the separate validation cohort of over a hundred subjects. The chain has TRBV6-5 and TRBJ2-2; 7 bases are a match to TRBD2. The sequencing input was PBMCs. This TCR was sampled from a man aged 18-30 years in good health and CMV-seropositive. CDR3 loop: CASSLSGLSNTGELFF. The DNA of the CDR3 is TGTGCCAGCAGTTTGTCGGGACTATCGAACACCGGGGAGCTGTTTTTT.